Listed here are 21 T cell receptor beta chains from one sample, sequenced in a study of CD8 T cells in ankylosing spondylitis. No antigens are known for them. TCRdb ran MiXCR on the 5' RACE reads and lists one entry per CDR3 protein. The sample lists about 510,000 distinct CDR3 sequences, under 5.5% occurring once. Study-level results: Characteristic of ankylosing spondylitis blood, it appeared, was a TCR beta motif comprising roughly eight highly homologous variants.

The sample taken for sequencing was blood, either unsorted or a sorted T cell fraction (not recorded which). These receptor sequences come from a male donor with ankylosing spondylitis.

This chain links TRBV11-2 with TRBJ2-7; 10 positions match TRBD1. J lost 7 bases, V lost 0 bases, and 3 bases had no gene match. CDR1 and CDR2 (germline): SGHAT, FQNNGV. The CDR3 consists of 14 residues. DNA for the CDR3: TGTGCCAGCAGCTTAGACCGGGACAGGGGAGAGCAGTACTTC. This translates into CASSLDRDRGEQYF.

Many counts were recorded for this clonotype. Here the CDR3 DNA reads TGTGCCAGCAGCTTGATGGGAGGCCCGGGTTCTCAAGAGACCCAGTACTTC. Translation: CASSLMGGPGSQETQYF. The gene calls are TRBV7-9 and TRBJ2-5, with D possibly TRBD2 on 6 matching bases. With 3 bases removed from V and 2 bases from J, the gap between germline ends came to 19 bases. In germline, CDR1 is SEHNR, CDR2 FQNEAQ (reference sequence). This CDR3 is built from 17 residues.

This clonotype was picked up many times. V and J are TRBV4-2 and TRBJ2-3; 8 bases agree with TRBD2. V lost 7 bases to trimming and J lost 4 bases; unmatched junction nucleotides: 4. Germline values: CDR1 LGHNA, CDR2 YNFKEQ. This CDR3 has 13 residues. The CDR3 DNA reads TGTGCCAGCAATCGGGGGGGGCCAGATACGCAGTATTTT. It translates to CASNRGGPDTQYF.

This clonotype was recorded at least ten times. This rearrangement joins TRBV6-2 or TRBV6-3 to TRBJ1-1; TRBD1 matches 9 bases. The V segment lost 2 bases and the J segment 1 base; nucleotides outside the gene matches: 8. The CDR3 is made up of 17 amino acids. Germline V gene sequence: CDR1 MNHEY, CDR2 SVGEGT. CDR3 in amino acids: CASSYAGQGPSNTEAFF. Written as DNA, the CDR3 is TGTGCCAGCAGTTACGCGGGACAGGGTCCTTCGAACACTGAAGCTTTCTTT.

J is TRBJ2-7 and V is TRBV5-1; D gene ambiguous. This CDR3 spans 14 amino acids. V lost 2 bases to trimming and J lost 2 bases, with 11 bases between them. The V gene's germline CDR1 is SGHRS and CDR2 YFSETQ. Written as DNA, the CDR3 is TGCGCCAGCAGCTTTGCGACGGTCCCCTACGAGCAGTACTTC. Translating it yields CASSFATVPYEQYF.

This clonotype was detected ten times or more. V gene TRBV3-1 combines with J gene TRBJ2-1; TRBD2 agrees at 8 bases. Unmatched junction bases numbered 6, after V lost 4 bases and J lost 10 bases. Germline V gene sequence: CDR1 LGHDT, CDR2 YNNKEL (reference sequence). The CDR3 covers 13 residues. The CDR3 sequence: CASSLLAAEEQFF. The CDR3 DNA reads TGTGCCAGCAGCCTACTAGCGGCTGAGGAGCAGTTCTTC.

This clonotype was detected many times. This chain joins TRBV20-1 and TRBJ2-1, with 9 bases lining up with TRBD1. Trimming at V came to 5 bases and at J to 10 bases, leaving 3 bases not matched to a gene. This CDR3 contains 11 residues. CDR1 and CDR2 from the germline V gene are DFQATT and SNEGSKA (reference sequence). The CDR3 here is CSAQTGGEQFF. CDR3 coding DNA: TGCAGTGCTCAGACAGGGGGAGAGCAGTTCTTC.

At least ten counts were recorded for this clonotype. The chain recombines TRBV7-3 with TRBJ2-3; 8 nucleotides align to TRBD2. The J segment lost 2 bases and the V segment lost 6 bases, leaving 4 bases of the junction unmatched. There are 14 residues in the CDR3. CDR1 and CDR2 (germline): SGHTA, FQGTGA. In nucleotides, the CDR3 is TGTGCCAGCAGTCGTGGACTAGCCACAGATACGCAGTATTTT. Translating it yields CASSRGLATDTQYF.

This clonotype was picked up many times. CDR3 region: CASSSGVGSPLHF. As DNA, the CDR3 is TGTGCCAGCAGTTCAGGGGTGGGTTCACCCCTCCACTTT. This chain uses TRBV27 with TRBJ1-6; tentative D call: TRBD1 (6 bases). The CDR3 covers 13 residues. Trimming removed 4 bases from V and 9 bases from J, with 10 bases in between. The germline CDR1 and CDR2 sequences are MNHEY and SMNVEV (reference sequence).

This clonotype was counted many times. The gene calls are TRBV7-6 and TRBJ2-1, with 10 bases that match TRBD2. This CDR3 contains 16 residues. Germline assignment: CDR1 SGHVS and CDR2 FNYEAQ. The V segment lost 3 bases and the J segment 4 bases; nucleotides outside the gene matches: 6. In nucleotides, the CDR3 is TGTGCCAGCAGCTTCACCGGGACTAGCGCATACAATGAGCAGTTCTTC. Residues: CASSFTGTSAYNEQFF.

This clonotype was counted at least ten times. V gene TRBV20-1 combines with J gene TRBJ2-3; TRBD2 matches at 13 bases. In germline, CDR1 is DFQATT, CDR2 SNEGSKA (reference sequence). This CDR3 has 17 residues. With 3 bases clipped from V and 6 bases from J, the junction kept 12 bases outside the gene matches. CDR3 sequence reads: CSARGTSGVLPTDTQYF. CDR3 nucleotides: TGCAGTGCTAGGGGGACTAGCGGGGTCCTCCCGACGGATACGCAGTATTTT.

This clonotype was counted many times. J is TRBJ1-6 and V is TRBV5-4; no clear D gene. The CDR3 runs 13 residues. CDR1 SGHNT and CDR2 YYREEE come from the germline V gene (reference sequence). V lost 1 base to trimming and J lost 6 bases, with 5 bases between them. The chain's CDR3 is CASSLYVNSPLHF. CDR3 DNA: TGTGCCAGCAGCTTGTACGTTAATTCACCCCTCCACTTT.

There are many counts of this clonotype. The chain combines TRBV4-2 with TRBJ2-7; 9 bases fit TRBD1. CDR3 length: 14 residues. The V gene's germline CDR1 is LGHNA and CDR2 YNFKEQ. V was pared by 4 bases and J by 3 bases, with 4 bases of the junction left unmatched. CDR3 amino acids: CASSRGTGFYEQYF. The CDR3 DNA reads TGTGCCAGCAGCCGGGGGACAGGGTTCTACGAGCAGTACTTC.

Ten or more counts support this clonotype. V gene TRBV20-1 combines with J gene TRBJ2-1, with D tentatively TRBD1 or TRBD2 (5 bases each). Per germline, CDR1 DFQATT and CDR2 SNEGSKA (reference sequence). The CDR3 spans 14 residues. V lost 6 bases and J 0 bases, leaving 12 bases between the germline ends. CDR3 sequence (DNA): TGCAGTGCGGGACGACTTAGCTCCTACAATGAGCAGTTCTTC. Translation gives CSAGRLSSYNEQFF.

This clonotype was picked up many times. The CDR3 nucleotides read TGTGCCAGCAGCTTCCGGGACTATACGCAGTATTTT. Translating gives CASSFRDYTQYF. This chain uses TRBV7-9 with TRBJ2-3, with D possibly being TRBD2 (6 bases). CDR3 size: 12 residues. V was trimmed by 3 bases and J by 7 bases, leaving 8 bases between them. In germline, CDR1 is SEHNR, CDR2 FQNEAQ (reference sequence).

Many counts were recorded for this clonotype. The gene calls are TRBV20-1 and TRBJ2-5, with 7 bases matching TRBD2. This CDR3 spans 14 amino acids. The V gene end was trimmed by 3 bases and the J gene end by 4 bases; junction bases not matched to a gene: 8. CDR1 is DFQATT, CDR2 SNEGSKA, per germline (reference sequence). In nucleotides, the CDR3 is TGCAGTGCTAGCCCCGGACTAGGCCGAGAGACCCAGTACTTC. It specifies CSASPGLGRETQYF.

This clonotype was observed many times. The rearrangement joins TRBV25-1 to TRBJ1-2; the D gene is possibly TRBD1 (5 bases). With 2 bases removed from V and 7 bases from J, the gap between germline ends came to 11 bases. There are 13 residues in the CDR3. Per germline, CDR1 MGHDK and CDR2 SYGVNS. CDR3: CASSEVRGSGYTF. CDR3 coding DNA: TGTGCCAGCAGTGAAGTACGGGGCTCTGGCTACACCTTC.

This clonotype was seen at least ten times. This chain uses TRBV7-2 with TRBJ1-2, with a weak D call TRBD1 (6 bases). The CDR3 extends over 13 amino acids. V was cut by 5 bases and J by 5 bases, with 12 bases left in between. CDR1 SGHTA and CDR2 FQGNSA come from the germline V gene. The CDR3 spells CASSPGHFYGYTF. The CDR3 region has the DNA TGTGCCAGCAGCCCGGGACATTTTTATGGCTACACCTTC.

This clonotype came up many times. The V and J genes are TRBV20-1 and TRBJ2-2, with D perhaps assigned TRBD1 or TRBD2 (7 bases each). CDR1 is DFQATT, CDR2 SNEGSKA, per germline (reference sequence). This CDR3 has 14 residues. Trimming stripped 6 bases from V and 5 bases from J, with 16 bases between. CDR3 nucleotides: TGCAGTGCCGGGGAGGGGGCTGGGACCGGGGAGCTGTTTTTT. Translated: CSAGEGAGTGELFF.

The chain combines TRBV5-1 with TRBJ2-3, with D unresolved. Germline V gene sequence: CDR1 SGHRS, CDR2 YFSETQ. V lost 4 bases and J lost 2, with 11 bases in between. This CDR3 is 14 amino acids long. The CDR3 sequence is CASSPRMDTDTQYF. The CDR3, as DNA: TGCGCCAGCAGCCCAAGAATGGACACAGATACGCAGTATTTT.

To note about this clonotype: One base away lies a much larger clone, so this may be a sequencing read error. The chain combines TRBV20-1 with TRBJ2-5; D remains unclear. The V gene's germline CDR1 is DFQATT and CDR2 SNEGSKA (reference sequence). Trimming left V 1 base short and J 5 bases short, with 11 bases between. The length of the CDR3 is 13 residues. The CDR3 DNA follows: TGCAGTGCTAGAGGGCCTGGGCGGGAGACCCAGTACTTC. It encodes CSARGPGRETQYF.